Listed below are T cell receptor beta chains from one sample, sequenced in a study. A single record per CDR3 protein comes from TCRdb applying MiXCR to the RT-PCR reads. This sample has almost 700,000 distinct CDR3 sequences, with over 12% found just once. The sequenced material came from memory CD4+ T cells from blood. The receptors originated from a female donor in good health, serving as a healthy control. The CDR3 runs from the conserved cysteine through the conserved F or W. D genes are given only for firm matches. Rows give clone size only sometimes, using once, few, many, or a class for an expanded clone.

few	-	TRBJ2-2	16	TRBV4-2	CASSQEGTRAGGELFF	TGTGCCAGCAGCCAAGAGGGAACCAGGGCTGGCGGGGAGCTGTTTTTT
many	-	TRBJ2-3	16	TRBV29-1	CSVVSLGRNPTDTQYF	TGCAGCGTTGTTAGTTTAGGACGCAACCCCACAGATACGCAGTATTTT
-	TRBD1	TRBJ2-5	15	TRBV7-2	CASSLKTGLQETQYF	TGTGCCAGCAGCCTAAAGACAGGGTTGCAAGAGACCCAGTACTTC
-	TRBD1	TRBJ1-5	14	TRBV18	CASTAGQGDQPQHF	TGTGCCAGCACGGCGGGACAGGGCGATCAGCCCCAGCATTTT
few	TRBD1	TRBJ2-1	15	TRBV24-1	CATRRDSNSYNEQFF	TGTGCCACCAGAAGGGACAGTAACTCCTACAATGAGCAGTTCTTC
few	TRBD1	TRBJ2-1	14	TRBV20-1	CSARDREAYNEQFF	TGCAGTGCTAGGGACAGGGAGGCCTACAATGAGCAGTTCTTC
-	-	TRBJ1-5	14	TRBV12-3/TRBV12-4	CASRAGGDGQPQHF	TGTGCCAGCAGGGCGGGGGGCGACGGACAGCCCCAGCATTTT
many	TRBD2	TRBJ2-7	15	TRBV18	CASSPGLAGYDEQYF	TGTGCCAGCTCACCAGGACTAGCGGGTTATGACGAGCAGTACTTC
many	-	TRBJ2-3	14	TRBV12-3/TRBV12-4	CASSLAEHTDTQYF	TGTGCCAGCAGTTTGGCGGAGCACACAGATACGCAGTATTTT
-	TRBD1	TRBJ2-7	15	TRBV12-3/TRBV12-4	CASSSTGGPSYEQYF	TGTGCCAGCAGTTCAACAGGGGGCCCCTCCTACGAGCAGTACTTC
-	-	TRBJ1-1	11	TRBV30	CAWTTKARAFF	TGTGCCTGGACCACCAAGGCGCGAGCTTTCTTT
-	-	TRBJ1-6	15	TRBV9	CASSPPLWVDSPLHF	TGTGCCAGCAGCCCCCCACTATGGGTGGATTCACCCCTCCACTTT
few	-	TRBJ2-1	16	TRBV20-1	CSARDLRKTSYNEQFF	TGCAGTGCTAGAGATCTCCGGAAAACTTCCTACAATGAGCAGTTCTTC
-	-	TRBJ1-4	15	TRBV4-1	CASNRAGLNNEKLFF	TGCGCCAGCAACCGGGCGGGACTGAATAATGAAAAACTGTTTTTT
few	TRBD2	TRBJ2-1	17	TRBV11-2	CASSKRTSGRGDGEQFF	TGTGCCAGCAGCAAGCGGACTAGCGGGAGGGGGGATGGTGAGCAGTTCTTC
-	TRBD1	TRBJ1-1	14	TRBV29-1	CSVEPGQGNTEAFF	TGCAGCGTTGAGCCGGGACAGGGGAACACTGAAGCTTTCTTT
few	-	TRBJ2-1	15	TRBV7-2	CASSQTTSSYNEQFF	TGTGCCAGCAGCCAAACTACGAGCTCCTACAATGAGCAGTTCTTC
many	-	TRBJ1-2	14	TRBV5-1	CASSPRTDNYGYTF	TGTGCCAGCAGCCCTCGGACGGACAACTATGGCTACACCTTC
few	-	TRBJ2-5	13	TRBV7-2	CASGAGPKETQYF	TGTGCCAGCGGCGCCGGGCCGAAAGAGACCCAGTACTTC
many	-	TRBJ1-1	14	TRBV7-3	CASSLTGGYTEAFF	TGTGCCAGCAGCTTAACGGGGGGCTACACTGAAGCTTTCTTT
-	-	TRBJ1-5	15	TRBV6-2/TRBV6-3	CASSYSFYSNQPQHF	TGTGCCAGCAGTTACTCGTTTTATAGCAATCAGCCCCAGCATTTT
many	-	TRBJ1-1	14	TRBV5-6	CASSWGRLNTEAFF	TGTGCCAGCAGCTGGGGACGGCTGAACACTGAAGCTTTCTTT
-	-	TRBJ2-7	15	TRBV6-6	CASSLRDGSSYEQYF	TGTGCCAGCAGTCTCCGGGACGGGAGCTCCTACGAGCAGTACTTC
many	-	TRBJ1-1	15	TRBV7-3	CASSLRRTAYTEAFF	TGTGCCAGCAGCTTAAGACGGACAGCGTACACTGAAGCTTTCTTT
many	TRBD1	TRBJ1-2	14	TRBV7-2	CASTEDRGYGGYTF	TGTGCCAGCACAGAGGACAGGGGGTATGGTGGCTACACCTTC
many	TRBD1	TRBJ2-4	16	TRBV10-2	CASSDLPETGGDIQYF	TGCGCCAGCAGTGACCTACCCGAGACAGGGGGAGACATTCAGTACTTC
-	-	TRBJ1-1	14	TRBV5-8	CASSLYQGETEAFF	TGTGCCAGCAGCTTGTACCAGGGTGAAACTGAAGCTTTCTTT
-	-	TRBJ1-6	16	TRBV3-1	CASSLDSGGPRSPPHF	TGTGCCAGCAGCCTAGACAGTGGCGGTCCTCGTTCACCCCCCCACTTT
-	-	TRBJ2-1	14	TRBV7-9	CASSFSGLRDEQFF	TGTGCCAGCAGCTTTTCTGGACTACGTGATGAGCAGTTCTTC
-	TRBD1	TRBJ1-4	17	TRBV6-5	CASSYQTGILTNEKLFF	TGTGCCAGCAGTTACCAGACAGGGATCTTAACTAATGAAAAACTGTTTTTT
many	-	TRBJ2-1	16	TRBV4-3	CASSQVGTLSYNEQFF	TGCGCCAGCAGCCAAGTCGGGACACTCTCCTACAATGAGCAGTTCTTC
-	-	TRBJ2-4	11	TRBV28	CASSSRGIQYF	TGTGCCAGCAGCTCCCGCGGCATTCAGTACTTC
few	-	TRBJ2-1	15	TRBV4-2	CASSQDVAFYNEQFF	TGTGCCAGCAGCCAAGATGTGGCCTTCTACAATGAGCAGTTCTTC
-	-	TRBJ2-7	12	TRBV29-1	CSVGLVGGEQYF	TGCAGCGTTGGCCTAGTGGGGGGCGAGCAGTACTTC
many	-	TRBJ1-2	14	TRBV4-1	CASSQDRSNYGYTF	TGCGCCAGCAGCCAAGACAGATCAAACTATGGCTACACCTTC
few	TRBD2	TRBJ2-1	14	TRBV7-3	CASSSGSAGNEQFF	TGTGCCAGCAGCTCGGGATCAGCGGGGAATGAGCAGTTCTTC
few	-	TRBJ2-5	13	TRBV18	CASSPPTRETQYF	TGTGCCAGCTCTCCCCCGACTCGGGAGACCCAGTACTTC
few	TRBD2	TRBJ2-7	15	TRBV18	CASSPGLAGSPEQYF	TGTGCCAGCTCACCCGGACTAGCGGGGAGCCCCGAGCAGTACTTC
-	TRBD1	TRBJ2-5	16	TRBV12-3/TRBV12-4	CASSFGGQGYQETQYF	TGTGCCAGCAGTTTTGGGGGACAGGGATACCAAGAGACCCAGTACTTC
few	-	TRBJ1-1	14	TRBV5-1	CASSLVYVNTEAFF	TGCGCCAGCAGCTTGGTTTACGTGAACACTGAAGCTTTCTTT
few	TRBD1	TRBJ1-2	17	TRBV15	CATSKSKDRAINYGYTF	TGTGCCACCAGCAAGAGTAAGGACAGGGCCATAAACTATGGCTACACCTTC
few	-	TRBJ2-1	15	TRBV11-2	CASSLSTVAYNEQFF	TGTGCCAGCAGCCTGTCGACCGTAGCCTACAATGAGCAGTTCTTC
-	-	TRBJ2-4	14	TRBV7-2	CASSRDLAKNIQYF	TGTGCCAGCAGCCGAGATTTGGCCAAAAACATTCAGTACTTC
-	-	TRBJ1-5	12	TRBV7-9	CASSWRNQPQHF	TGTGCCAGCAGTTGGAGAAATCAGCCCCAGCATTTT
-	-	TRBJ2-3	15	TRBV27	CASSFSGPGTDTQYF	TGTGCCAGCAGTTTCTCGGGACCCGGCACAGATACGCAGTATTTT
-	TRBD1	TRBJ2-7	13	TRBV10-3	CAATTGNSYEQYF	TGTGCCGCGACGACAGGGAACTCCTACGAGCAGTACTTC
-	-	TRBJ1-5	18	TRBV6-1	CASSVVRNSALGYQPQHF	TGTGCCAGCAGTGTCGTTCGAAACAGCGCGTTGGGGTATCAGCCCCAGCATTTT
-	-	TRBJ2-2	16	TRBV7-9	CASSLARGGNTGELFF	TGTGCCAGCAGCTTAGCGCGAGGGGGAAACACCGGGGAGCTGTTTTTT
-	TRBD2	TRBJ2-5	14	TRBV7-6	CASRGGTSGGTQYF	TGTGCCAGCAGGGGAGGGACTAGCGGAGGGACCCAGTACTTC